These T cell receptor beta chains were read from a single sample in a study of T cell responses to AZD1222 COVID-19 vaccine. TCRdb's table, derived via immunoSEQ multiplex PCR, lists solely in-frame clones and lacks some. The sample contains more than 95,000 clones, around 90% of which appear only once. The source was peripheral blood, collected on day 0 of AZD1222 vaccination. Receptors were obtained from an adult in good health. The conserved cysteine and the conserved F or W are not part of the CDR3 here.

v_call cdr3_aa
TRBV9 ASSADRAGNTIY
TRBV5-1 ASSLDGGGYNEQF
TRBV3-1/TRBV3-2 ASSPPQSAGAGRKQY
TRBV6-5 ASSSPRWEGNTEAF
TRBV4-3 ASSLEPGPNTGELF
TRBV7-2 ASSLGRSHQPQH
TRBV6-2/TRBV6-3 ASSYGTSNYGYT
TRBV4-3 ASSHLPPASGGARETQY
TRBV19 ASSRDRGNYGYT
TRBV11-2 ASSRLTGTGSYEQY
TRBV6-5 ASRLNRDRGNTIY
TRBV18 ASSPWRTNEKLF